This note documents a single T cell receptor beta chain sequence. Which antigen it targets is not known. Per-nucleotide qualities are absent, and no much larger clonotype sits a single base away. Peripheral blood and lesional scalp punch biopsies were obtained from patients with alopecia areata. After PBMCs were isolated by density centrifugation and stained for CD3, CD4 and CD8, a FACSAria was used to sort CD4+ and CD8+ T cells. Library generation was performed with the immunoSEQ multiplex PCR assay. RNA was extracted from all samples and reverse transcribed into cDNA as template for TCR sequencing. First-strand cDNA was synthesized using SuperScript III with a 2:1 mix of oligo-dT and random hexamers. Amplification bias was assessed with a synthetic immune receptor repertoire, and residual bias was removed computationally. The authors' pipeline ran thus. Raw reads were preprocessed for error removal, and CDR3 was defined according to IMGT conventions as running from the conserved cysteine to phenylalanine. Clonality was computed as 1 minus the Shannon entropy, with the entropy normalized by log2 of the number of productive unique TCRs. Scalp TCRbeta sequences were cross-referenced with sorted blood CD4 and CD8 repertoires so that the CD4 or CD8 identity of scalp clones could be inferred. TCRdb mirrors the immuneACCESS table, restricted to in-frame sequences. Some clones are absent from its copies; in checked studies, under half trace to an unresolved V gene, and the reason for the others is unknown. That table furnishes V, J and clone size, whereas the DNA furnished D and trimming. The sample includes fewer than 150,000 clones, with less than 45% observed a single time. Over 3% of the sample rests with the top ten.

This sample stems from a study of CD8+ T cells in alopecia areata (dated by TCRdb to the late 2010s). Turning to the overall study: The treated patients, all with moderate-to-severe alopecia areata, were enrolled in an open-label pilot trial of oral tofacitinib given at 5 to 10 mg twice daily. Tofacitinib was given for 6 to 18 months, followed by 6 months of follow-up off drug to assess delayed response and recurrence. In both human patients and the C3H/HeJ mouse model, the study applied high-throughput TCRbeta sequencing to look at T cell clonal expansion in alopecia areata. The RNA source kit depended on sample type: the PAXgene miRNA kit for fixed scalp, the miRNeasy kit for PBMCs, and the RNeasy kit for mouse skin. Amplification of TCRbeta CDR3 regions was done by immunoSEQ multiplex PCR using 35 Vbeta forward primers and 13 Jbeta reverse primers. Scalp tissue and sorted CD4+ and CD8+ peripheral blood T cells from patchy and totalis/universalis alopecia areata patients and from healthy controls were covered by human TCRbeta sequencing. Tofacitinib-treated patients had biopsies at baseline and at 4 and 24 weeks of treatment, with a later scalp biopsy in several patients. Scalp clonality was compared across normal scalp (n=4), patchy alopecia areata scalp (n=8), and alopecia totalis/universalis scalp (n=8). What the research found in general, with its limitations: Compared with normal scalp, lesional scalp, particularly in alopecia totalis/universalis, had higher clonality and more expanded CD8+ clones, which suggests antigenic drive. Unlike mouse skin, where gammadelta T cells dominate, normal human skin contains resident alphabeta T cells that get sequenced too, which complicates analysis of the scalp TCR repertoire. Shared TCR sequences between patients were less evident than in mice, which may be partly attributable to HLA diversity in the patient population.

V sheds 4 bases and J sheds 6 bases, leaving 7 bases between their ends. CDR1 and CDR2 are drawn from the germline V gene: SQVTM, ANQGSEA. Reading from cysteine to phenylalanine, the CDR3 counts 11 amino acids. The CDR3 DNA has 33 bases and is translated from base 1. The sequence is built from TRBV29-1 and TRBJ2-1; no D gene can be assigned with confidence. Sequencing was performed on CD4+ T cells sorted from blood. The clonotype comes from a human donor with alopecia areata. The DNA reads TGCAGCGTTGCCCAGATCAATGAGCAGTTCTTC. Translated, it gives CSVAQINEQFF.